The 26 T cell receptor beta chains below all came from one sample that was sequenced in a study of tumor-infiltrating lymphocytes in primary liver carcinoma. TCR beta cDNA was reverse-transcribed from roughly 520 ng of total RNA. The reaction used a constant-region primer and ProtoScript II reverse transcriptase. Investigators got TCR beta libraries out of three nested multiplex PCR rounds, done with slightly modified ARM-PCR. Primers for the first two PCR rounds were TRBV1-TRBV30 forward primers and a C-beta reverse primer (approximately 9 cycles per round). MiXCR, applied by TCRdb to the multiplex PCR reads, yields one record per CDR3 protein. The data contain about 310,000 distinct CDR3 sequences, approximately 65% of them seen just once; the ten biggest clones take up around 9.5%. Out of unsorted whole blood came the blood RNA, and germline DNA was extracted as well. The specimen sequenced was peripheral blood. The source of these receptors is a man in his forties with primary liver carcinoma and hepatitis B virus infection.

This clonotype appeared many times. The V call is TRBV6-6, the J call TRBJ2-3; 11 nucleotides agree with TRBD1. CDR3 size: 15 residues. Germline loops: CDR1 MNHNY, CDR2 SVGAGI (reference sequence). J was trimmed by 2 bases and V by 5 bases; bases with no gene match: 3. The CDR3, as DNA: TGTGCCAGCAGTCAGGGACAGGGGGTCACAGATACGCAGTATTTT. This codes for CASSQGQGVTDTQYF.

By proportion, this clonotype is medium-sized. The gene calls are TRBV11-1 and TRBJ2-3; no firm D call. Trimming shortened V by 4 bases and J by 5 bases, and 7 bases separated the two germline ends. The CDR3 extends over 12 amino acids. Germline assignment: CDR1 SGHAT and CDR2 FQDESV (reference sequence). The CDR3 coding sequence is TGTGCCAGCAGCTACGACGGAGATACGCAGTATTTT. This gives the protein CASSYDGDTQYF.

A note on this clonotype: The conserved phenylalanine or tryptophan normally closing the CDR3 is absent here, so this likely arose from a read error. V usage is TRBV14 and J usage is TRBJ1-6; 9 positions match TRBD1. Germline V CDR1 and CDR2: SGHDN, FVKESK. The CDR3 has 16 amino acids. The chain's CDR3 is CVSSQWSGTGISPLHI. CDR3 in DNA: TGTGTCAGCAGCCAATGGTCGGGGACAGGGATTTCACCCCTCCACATT.

Notes on this clonotype: Given a much more abundant clone one base away, this may be a read error. The chain carries TRBV12-3 or TRBV12-4 and TRBJ1-1; 9 positions match TRBD1. This CDR3 spans 11 amino acids. The CDR3 DNA is TGTGCCAGCAGTGTCCGGGACAGGGCTTACTTT. This codes for CASSVRDRAYF.

Comment on this clonotype: A read error may account for a junction end that differs from germline. The rearrangement links TRBV29-1 to TRBJ1-1; the D is unclear. The CDR3 covers 14 residues. Germline V gene lookup returns CDR1 SQVTM and CDR2 ANQGSEA. CDR3 residues: CSGRSVGWNTEAFF. CDR3 nucleotides: TGCAGCGGCCGTTCGGTAGGCTGGAACACTGAAGCCTTCTTT.

This clonotype was seen at least ten times. The genes are TRBV11-2 and TRBJ1-1; 10 positions match TRBD1. The CDR3 loop spans 16 amino acids. Looked up from germline, CDR1 is SGHAT and CDR2 is FQNNGV. The V gene end was trimmed by 1 base and the J gene end by 6 bases; junction bases not matched to a gene: 8. This CDR3 reads CASSLVLDRGISEAFF. CDR3 nucleotide sequence: TGTGCCAGCAGCTTAGTTCTGGACAGGGGGATATCTGAAGCTTTCTTT.

In the case of this clonotype: At one end the junction does not follow the germline gene, possibly because of a read error. In DNA form, the CDR3 reads TGCGTCAGCAGCCCCCGACTAGCGGGAGCTACACGGGGCGAGCAGTACTTC. Protein sequence: CVSSPRLAGATRGEQYF. The chain is built from TRBV11-2 and TRBJ2-7, with TRBD2 matching 12 bases. CDR1 is SGHAT and CDR2 is FQNNGV in the germline V gene. This CDR3 is 17 amino acids long.

In regard to this clonotype: This sequence may be a read error, since a much larger clone differs from it by one base. This chain connects TRBV6-1 to TRBJ2-1, with 10 bases identical to TRBD1. This CDR3 is built from 14 residues. CDR1 MNHNS and CDR2 SASEGT come from the germline V gene. The CDR3 DNA sequence: TGTGTCAGCGGGAAGGACAGGGGGGTAGATGAGCAGTTCTTC. It translates to CVSGKDRGVDEQFF.

Note on this clonotype: Possible read error: a much larger clone is one base away. The V and J genes are TRBV6-5 and TRBJ1-6; perhaps TRBD1 as D (5 bases). Germline CDR1 is MNHEY and CDR2 is SVGAGI. V lost 8 bases, J lost 8 bases, and 16 bases lay in between. CDR3 length: 14 residues. Here the CDR3 reads CASGLIGVDSPLHF. Written as DNA, the CDR3 is TGTGCCAGCGGTTTAATAGGGGTGGATTCACCCCTCCACTTT.

This clonotype was recorded many times. The J gene is TRBJ2-7, the V gene TRBV13, with D hard to call. In germline, CDR1 is PRHDT, CDR2 FYEKMQ (reference sequence). The germline V and J ends were trimmed by 10 bases and 4 bases, with 20 bases remaining between them. The CDR3 runs to 14 residues. The CDR3 bases are TGTGCCACCGTCCGGGCTCTTTTGCCGTACGAGCAGTACTTC. This translates into CATVRALLPYEQYF. The variable domain in full, completed from reference TRBV13 and TRBJ2-7, reads AAGVIQSPRHLIKEKRETATLKCYPIPRHDTVYWYQQGPGQDPQFLISFYEKMQSDKGSIPDRFSAQQFSDYHSELNMSSLELGDSALYFCATVRALLPYEQYFGPGTRLTVT.

This clonotype occurred many times. The rearrangement links TRBV14 to TRBJ2-1, with D perhaps TRBD1 or TRBD2 (5 bases each). The CDR3 loop spans 14 amino acids. CDR1 is SGHDN and CDR2 is FVKESK in the germline V gene. Trimming stripped 5 bases from V and 9 bases from J, with 17 bases between. CDR3 in DNA: TGTGCCAGCAGCTCACTTCAAGAGGGGTTTGAGCAGTTCTTC. Residues: CASSSLQEGFEQFF.

DNA for the CDR3: TGTGCCAGCAGTGCACCGAGGACTAGCGGGAATATGGGCACAGATACGCAGTATTTT. This sequence encodes CASSAPRTSGNMGTDTQYF. The J gene is TRBJ2-3, the V gene TRBV6-1; 12 bases are shared with TRBD2. CDR3 length: 19 residues. Unmatched junction bases numbered 12, after V lost 4 bases and J lost 1 base. Germline loops: CDR1 MNHNS, CDR2 SASEGT.

A word on this clonotype: The germline gene is not matched at one end of the junction; a read error may be the cause. The genes are TRBV6-2 or TRBV6-3 and TRBJ1-2, with a possible D match to TRBD1 (5 bases). This CDR3 has 14 residues. From germline, CDR1 is MNHEY and CDR2 SVGEGT. The CDR3 loop reads CASSALGGRYGCTF. Written as DNA, the CDR3 is TGTGCCAGCAGTGCCCTCGGGGGACGCTATGGCTGCACCTTC.

This clonotype was observed a few times. Compared with germline, one end of the junction differs, possibly owing to a read error. The rearrangement joins TRBV11-2 to TRBJ2-1, with a possible D match to TRBD2 (6 bases). This CDR3 has 14 amino acids. CDR1 and CDR2 from the germline V gene are SGHAT and FQNNGV. CDR3 sequence: CASGNTAGYTEQFF. CDR3 in DNA: TGTGCCAGCGGCAATACTGCGGGGTATACTGAGCAATTCTTC.

About this clonotype: This may be a read error, as it is one base from a much larger clone. The gene calls are TRBV6-1 and TRBJ1-1, with D hard to call. The germline V gene has CDR1 MNHNS and CDR2 SASEGT. This CDR3 region has 11 residues. V dropped 7 bases and J dropped 7 bases, with 10 bases sitting between them. CDR3 residues: CASTRHGEAFF. CDR3 nucleotides: TGTGCCAGCACCCGACATGGTGAAGCTTTCTTT.

Points on this clonotype: A single base separates this from a much larger clone, so it may be a read error. The CDR3 nucleotides are TGTACCAGCAGTTTTAACTATGGCTACACCTTC. This sequence encodes CTSSFNYGYTF. The rearrangement links TRBV6-1 to TRBJ1-2; D ambiguous. Germline V gene lookup returns CDR1 MNHNS and CDR2 SASEGT. The CDR3 totals 11 residues.

This chain connects TRBV5-5 to TRBJ2-5, with 10 bases aligning to TRBD1. The V gene's germline CDR1 is SGHKS and CDR2 YYEKEE (reference sequence). Trimming at V came to 7 bases and at J to 8 bases, leaving 14 bases not matched to a gene. The CDR3 consists of 15 residues. The CDR3 DNA reads TGTGCCAGCGAAGGGGACAGGGGAACGGGTGACACCCAGTACTTC. This translates into CASEGDRGTGDTQYF. Filled out from reference TRBV5-5 and TRBJ2-5, the complete variable domain reads DAGVTQSPTHLIKTRGQQVTLRCSPISGHKSVSWYQQVLGQGPQFIFQYYEKEERGRGNFPDRFSARQFPNYSSELNVNALLLGDSALYLCASEGDRGTGDTQYFGPGTRLLVL.

This clonotype appeared a few times. With a much larger clone just one base away, this may be a read error. J is TRBJ1-1 and V is TRBV4-2; no reliable D call. The CDR3 spans 14 residues. Per the germline V gene, CDR1 is LGHNA and CDR2 is YNFKEQ. The CDR3 DNA sequence: TGTGCCAGCAGCCCCGACCGGGAGAACACTGAAGCTTCCTTT. It yields the protein CASSPDRENTEASF.

This rearrangement joins TRBV6-5 to TRBJ2-1, with D unclear. There are 15 residues in the CDR3. Germline V CDR1 and CDR2: MNHEY, SVGAGI. The V end was cut by 0 bases, the J end by 1 base, with 7 bases between. The DNA for the CDR3 is TGTGCCAGCAGTTACTCCGAGGTTTCCTACAATGAGCAGTTCTTC. This gives the protein CASSYSEVSYNEQFF.

This chain uses TRBV10-3 with TRBJ2-2; D not certain. V lost 11 bases and J lost 8, with 15 bases in between. The CDR3 extends over 12 amino acids. The germline gives CDR1 ENHRY, CDR2 SYGVKD. As DNA, the CDR3 is TGTGCCGTGGTAGGAGCCGAGGGGGAGCTGTTTTTT. Its protein product is CAVVGAEGELFF.

In the case of this clonotype: One junction end disagrees with the germline gene, perhaps due to a read error. The genes are TRBV30 and TRBJ1-5; 8 nucleotides line up with TRBD1. This CDR3 spans 13 amino acids. Germline V gene lookup returns CDR1 GTSNPN and CDR2 SVGIG (reference sequence). CDR3 sequence: CTWSGTGGQPQHF. DNA of the CDR3: TGTACCTGGAGTGGAACAGGGGGACAGCCCCAGCATTTT. Looking up the rest from reference TRBV30 and TRBJ1-5 gives the full variable domain: SQTIHQWPATLVQPVGSPLSLECTVEGTSNPNLYWYRQAAGRGLQLLFYSVGIGQISSEVPQNLSASRPQDRQFILSSKKLLLSDSGFYLCTWSGTGGQPQHFGDGTRLSIL.

This chain connects TRBV5-1 to TRBJ2-1, with D tentatively TRBD2 (5 bases). CDR3 length: 13 amino acids. Germline V gene data show CDR1 as SGHRS and CDR2 as YFSETQ. Deletions cut 0 bases from V and 6 bases from J, with 7 bases between. CDR3 nucleotide sequence: TGCGCCAGCAGCTTGGGAAGCGGCAATGAGCAGTTCTTC. This translates into CASSLGSGNEQFF.

This clonotype has at least ten counts. The chain joins TRBV6-1 to TRBJ2-7; D might be TRBD1 or TRBD2, each matching 6 bases. This CDR3 contains 13 residues. V was pared by 3 bases and J by 3 bases, with 9 bases between. CDR1 and CDR2 from the germline V gene are MNHNS and SASEGT. CDR3 in DNA: TGTGCCAGCAGTGATGGAGGGGGCTACGAGCAGTACTTC. Its translation is CASSDGGGYEQYF.

This clonotype was observed once. Being one base from a much bigger clone, this may be a read error. Here the CDR3 DNA reads TGTGCCAGCAGCGAGAGACTAGCGAGAGATGAGCAGTTCTTC. Its translation: CASSERLARDEQFF. The chain is built from TRBV6-5 and TRBJ2-1; 8 bases map to TRBD2. The CDR3 totals 14 residues. Germline V lookup: CDR1 MNHEY, CDR2 SVGAGI. V trimming: 6 bases; J trimming: 8 bases; junction bases outside the gene matches: 9.

This clonotype has ten or more counts. The chain carries TRBV5-4 and TRBJ2-3, with 13 positions matching TRBD2. V gave up 3 bases and J gave up 3 bases; unmatched junction bases: 1. This CDR3 has 15 residues. Per germline, CDR1 SGHNT and CDR2 YYREEE (reference sequence). This CDR3 reads CASSSGLAGTDTQYF. Here the CDR3 DNA reads TGTGCCAGCAGCTCGGGACTAGCGGGGACAGATACGCAGTATTTT. The whole variable domain, filled in from reference TRBV5-4 and TRBJ2-3, reads ETGVTQSPTHLIKTRGQQVTLRCSSQSGHNTVSWYQQALGQGPQFIFQYYREEENGRGNFPPRFSGLQFPNYSSELNVNALELDDSALYLCASSSGLAGTDTQYFGPGTRLTVL.

Comments on this clonotype: A read error is possible here, since a much larger clone lies one base away. The rearrangement links TRBV28 to TRBJ1-2; D is uncertain. This CDR3 is built from 11 residues. V lost 5 bases and J 7 bases, leaving 8 bases between the germline ends. Germline assignment: CDR1 MDHEN and CDR2 SYDVKM. CDR3 protein: CASSMRAGYTF. CDR3 sequence (DNA): TGTGCCAGCAGTATGCGGGCTGGCTACACCTTC.